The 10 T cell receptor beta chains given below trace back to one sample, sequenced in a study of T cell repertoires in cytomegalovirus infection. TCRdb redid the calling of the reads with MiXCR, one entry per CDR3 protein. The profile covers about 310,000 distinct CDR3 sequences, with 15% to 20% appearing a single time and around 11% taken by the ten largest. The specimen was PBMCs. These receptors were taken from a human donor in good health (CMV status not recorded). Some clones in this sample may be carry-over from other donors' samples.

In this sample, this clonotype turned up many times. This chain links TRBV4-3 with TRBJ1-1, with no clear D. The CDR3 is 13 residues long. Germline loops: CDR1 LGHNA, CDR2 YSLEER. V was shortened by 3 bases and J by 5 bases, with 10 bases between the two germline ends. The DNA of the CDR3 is TGCGCCAGCAGCCATGGAAGTAGGACTGAAGCTTTCTTT. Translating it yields CASSHGSRTEAFF.

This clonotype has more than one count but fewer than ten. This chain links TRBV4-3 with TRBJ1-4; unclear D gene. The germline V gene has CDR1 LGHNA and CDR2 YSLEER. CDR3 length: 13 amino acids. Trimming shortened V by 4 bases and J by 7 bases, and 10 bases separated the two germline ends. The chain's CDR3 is CASSPGGREKLFF. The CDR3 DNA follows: TGCGCCAGCAGCCCTGGAGGGCGTGAAAAACTGTTTTTT.

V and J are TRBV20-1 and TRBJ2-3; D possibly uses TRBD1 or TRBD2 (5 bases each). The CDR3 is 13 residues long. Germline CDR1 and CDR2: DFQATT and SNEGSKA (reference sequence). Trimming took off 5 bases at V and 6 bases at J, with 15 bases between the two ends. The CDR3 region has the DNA TGCAGTGCTGTGGGTCCCGGGACGGATACGCAGTATTTT. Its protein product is CSAVGPGTDTQYF.

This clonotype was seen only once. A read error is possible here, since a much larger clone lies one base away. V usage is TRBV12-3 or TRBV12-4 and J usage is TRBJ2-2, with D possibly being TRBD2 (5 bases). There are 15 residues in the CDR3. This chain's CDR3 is CAGSLSAGNTGELFF. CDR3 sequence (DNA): TGTGCCGGCAGTTTATCGGCGGGGAACACCGGGGAGCTGTTTTTT.

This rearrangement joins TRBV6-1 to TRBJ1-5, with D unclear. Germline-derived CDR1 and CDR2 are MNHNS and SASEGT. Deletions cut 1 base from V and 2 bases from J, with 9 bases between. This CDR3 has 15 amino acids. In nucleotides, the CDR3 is TGTGCCAGCAGTGAAGGGGGAAGAGGCAATCAGCCCCAGCATTTT. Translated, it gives CASSEGGRGNQPQHF.

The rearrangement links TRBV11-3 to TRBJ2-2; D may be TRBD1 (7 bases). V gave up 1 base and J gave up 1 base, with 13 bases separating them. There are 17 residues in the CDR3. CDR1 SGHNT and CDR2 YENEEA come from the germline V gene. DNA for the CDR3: TGTGCCAGCAGCTTAGGGAGGGGGCCCTTGAACACCGGGGAGCTGTTTTTT. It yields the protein CASSLGRGPLNTGELFF.

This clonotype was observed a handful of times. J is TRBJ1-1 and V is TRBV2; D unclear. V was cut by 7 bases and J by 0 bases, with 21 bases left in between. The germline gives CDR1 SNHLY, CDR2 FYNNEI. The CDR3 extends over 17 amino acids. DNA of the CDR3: TGTGCCAGCATTGGAGTGGGTCGGAAACTGTTGAACACTGAAGCTTTCTTT. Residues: CASIGVGRKLLNTEAFF.

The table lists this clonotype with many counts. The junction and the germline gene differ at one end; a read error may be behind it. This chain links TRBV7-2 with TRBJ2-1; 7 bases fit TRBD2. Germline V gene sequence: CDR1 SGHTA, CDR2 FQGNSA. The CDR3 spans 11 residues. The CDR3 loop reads CASSLDTSEGF. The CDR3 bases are TGTGCCAGCAGCTTAGACACTAGCGAGGGCTTC. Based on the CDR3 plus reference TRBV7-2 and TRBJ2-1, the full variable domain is GAGVSQSPSNKVTEKGKDVELRCDPISGHTALYWYRQSLGQGLEFLIYFQGNSAPDKSGLPSDRFSAERTGGSVSTLTIQRTQQEDSAVYLCASSLDTSEGFGPGTRLTVL.

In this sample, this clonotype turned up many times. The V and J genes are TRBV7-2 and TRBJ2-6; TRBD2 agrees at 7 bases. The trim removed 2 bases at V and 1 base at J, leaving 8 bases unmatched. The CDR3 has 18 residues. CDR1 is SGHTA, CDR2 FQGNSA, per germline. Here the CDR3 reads CASSLNLAASSGANVLTF. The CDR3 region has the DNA TGTGCCAGCAGCTTAAATCTAGCGGCTTCTTCTGGGGCCAACGTCCTGACTTTC.

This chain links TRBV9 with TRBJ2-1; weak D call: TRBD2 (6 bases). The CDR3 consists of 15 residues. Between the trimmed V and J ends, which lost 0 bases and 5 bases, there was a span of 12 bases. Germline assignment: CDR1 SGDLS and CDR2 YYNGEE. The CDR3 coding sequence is TGTGCCAGCAGCGTAGGCCCGGGACTCCACAATGAGCAGTTCTTC. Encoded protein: CASSVGPGLHNEQFF.